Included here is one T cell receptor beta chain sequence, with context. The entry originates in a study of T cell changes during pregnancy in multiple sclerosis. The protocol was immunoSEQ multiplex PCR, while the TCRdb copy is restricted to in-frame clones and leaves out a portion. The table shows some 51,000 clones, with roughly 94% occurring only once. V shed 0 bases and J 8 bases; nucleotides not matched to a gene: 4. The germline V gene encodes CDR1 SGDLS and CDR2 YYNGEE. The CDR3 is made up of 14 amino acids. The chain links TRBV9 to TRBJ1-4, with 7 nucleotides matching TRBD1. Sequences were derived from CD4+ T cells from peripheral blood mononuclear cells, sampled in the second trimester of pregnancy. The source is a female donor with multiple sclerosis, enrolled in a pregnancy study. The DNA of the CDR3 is TGTGCCAGCAGCGTAGGGGACAGTAGGGAAAAACTGTTTTTT. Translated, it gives CASSVGDSREKLFF.